This TCR beta chain emerged from a study of early T cells in non-severe SARS-CoV-2 infection. Study-level results: The study's VDJdb matching favored anti-spike CD8 responses and missed private and CD4 specificities.

TCRdb processed the 5' RACE reads anew with MiXCR; each CDR3 protein has one entry. The data contain about 66,000 distinct CDR3 sequences, less than 9.5% of them singletons. This clonotype occurred a few times. What it recognizes is unknown. This CDR3 region has 16 residues. Germline values: CDR1 SGHRS, CDR2 YFSETQ. The V end was cut by 0 bases, the J end by 6 bases, with 15 bases between. The chain couples TRBV5-1 to TRBJ2-2; weak D call: TRBD2 (6 bases). This sequence was found in an adult who was a healthcare worker with PCR-confirmed SARS-CoV-2 infection or an uninfected control (not recorded which). Sequenced material: whole blood. The CDR3 DNA follows: TGCGCCAGCAGCTTGGCCCGGGTAGGGGACTCCGGGGAGCTGTTTTTT. Its protein is CASSLARVGDSGELFF. The full variable domain, rest sourced from reference TRBV5-1 and TRBJ2-2, is KAGVTQTPRYLIKTRGQQVTLSCSPISGHRSVSWYQQTPGQGLQFLFEYFSETQRNKGNFPGRFSGRQFSNSRSEMNVSTLELGDSALYLCASSLARVGDSGELFFGEGSRLTVL.